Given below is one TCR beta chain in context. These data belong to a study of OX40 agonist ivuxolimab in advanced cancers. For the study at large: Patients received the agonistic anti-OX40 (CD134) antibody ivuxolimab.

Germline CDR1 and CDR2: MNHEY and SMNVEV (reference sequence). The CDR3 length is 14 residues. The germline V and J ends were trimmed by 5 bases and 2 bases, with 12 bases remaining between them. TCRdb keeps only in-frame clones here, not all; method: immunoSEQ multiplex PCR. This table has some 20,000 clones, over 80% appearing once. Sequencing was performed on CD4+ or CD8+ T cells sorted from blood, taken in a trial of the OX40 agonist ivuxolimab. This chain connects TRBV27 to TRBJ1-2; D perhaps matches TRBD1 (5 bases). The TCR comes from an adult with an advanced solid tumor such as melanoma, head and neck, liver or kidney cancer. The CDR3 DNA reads TGTGCCAGCAGTGAGGGACGGATAAACTATGGCTACACCTTC. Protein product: CASSEGRINYGYTF.